A selection of T cell receptor beta chains follows, all from one sample in a study of Graves' ophthalmopathy and Graves' hyperthyroidism. TCRdb redid the calling of the multiplex PCR reads with MiXCR, one entry per CDR3 protein. The sample has about 340,000 distinct CDR3 sequences, roughly a sixth seen once. The sample was peripheral blood. The receptors here all came from an adult man with Graves' ophthalmopathy. CDR3s include the opening cysteine and the closing phenylalanine or tryptophan. Each record gives: J gene, V gene, CDR3 protein.

TRBJ2-7,TRBV2,CASSPGRAYEQYF
TRBJ2-4,TRBV12-3/TRBV12-4,CASSLRTSGNIQYF
TRBJ2-7,TRBV7-2,CASSQKYEQYF
TRBJ1-5,TRBV4-2,CASSQNYNQPQHF
TRBJ1-1,TRBV5-1,CASSSAGPNTEAFF
TRBJ2-7,TRBV10-3,CAISNPGQGGEQYF
TRBJ2-6,TRBV5-1,CASSFGLAGGPGANVLTF
TRBJ2-7,TRBV6-1,CASSEDLPSSRIDEQYF
TRBJ2-7,TRBV7-3,CASSLDSTYEQYF
TRBJ1-2,TRBV10-2,CASSEAATAYGYTF
TRBJ2-4,TRBV7-9,CASSSREEIGKNIQYF
TRBJ1-1,TRBV20-1,CSASIDGRGTEAFF
TRBJ2-5,TRBV7-7,CASSLASQSQETQYF
TRBJ1-6,TRBV25-1,CASSGTGSAYNSPLHF
TRBJ2-7,TRBV28,CASRLTGTVYEQYF
TRBJ2-7,TRBV11-2,CASSLGVADSYEQYF
TRBJ1-2,TRBV28,CASTFTGLVGYGYTF
TRBJ1-1,TRBV12-3/TRBV12-4,CASRDEGLTEAFF
TRBJ1-5,TRBV19,CASSQGQGNQPQHF
TRBJ2-7,TRBV14,CASSQGRGHYEQYF
TRBJ1-2,TRBV12-3/TRBV12-4,CASSLMMQGKNGYTF
TRBJ2-7,TRBV28,CASSPWAASGGFRGVEQYF
TRBJ2-2,TRBV6-2/TRBV6-3,CASNILITGELFF
TRBJ1-5,TRBV5-1,CASSFSGNQPQHF
TRBJ1-5,TRBV27,CASSPGTGSNQPRHF
TRBJ1-4,TRBV27,CASGFGVGEKLFF
TRBJ1-5,TRBV6-2/TRBV6-3,CASGLKQPQHF
TRBJ2-7,TRBV5-1,CASSHSAGQPRLHYEQYF
TRBJ2-7,TRBV30,CAWSLGRGTYEQYF
TRBJ2-6,TRBV20-1,CSATVQGSGANVLTF
TRBJ2-7,TRBV24-1,CATSEPGREDEQYF
TRBJ1-1,TRBV6-5,CASSYAGTGEAFF
TRBJ2-5,TRBV12-3/TRBV12-4,CASSYGTGRETQYF
TRBJ1-1,TRBV27,CASSFWQDTEAFF
TRBJ2-7,TRBV2,CASSENRYSYEQYF
TRBJ2-5,TRBV2,CASRRRDAARETQYF
TRBJ2-7,TRBV20-1,CSASSGGLDYEQYF
TRBJ1-3,TRBV7-8,CASSFGLSGNTIYF